This T cell receptor beta chain was obtained from a study of response to subunit inactivated influenza vaccine (dated by TCRdb to the late 2010s). General notes on the study: Deep quantitative T cell receptor repertoire profiling was used in the study to track responses to a trivalent subunit inactivated influenza vaccine. Results the study describes overall, beyond this receptor: It was suggested by the authors that each seasonal influenza vaccination may recruit only a limited number of new T cells.

The library was built by means of RT-PCR. Sequencing was performed on an Illumina HiSeq 2500. The raw public reads went through TCRdb reprocessing: fastp at Q25, MiXCR clone calling, in-frame beta chains kept. Records with the same CDR3 protein are collapsed into one entry carrying the most frequent genes and DNA. The sample includes about 500,000 distinct CDR3 sequences, with roughly 13% observed a single time. About 12% of the sample is held by the ten biggest clonotypes. Trimming takes 0 bases from V and 0 bases from J, and the germline ends sit 19 bases apart. CDR1 and CDR2 are drawn from the germline V gene (reference sequence): DFQATT, SNEGSKA. CDR3 length: 18 amino acids, cysteine to phenylalanine. Only the CDR3 portion is preserved as DNA: 54 bases, with reading frame beginning at the first base. The label giving this sample's time point can be read as: more than 40 days after influenza vaccine administration.

Comments on this clonotype: Its antigen is still unknown. Per-nucleotide qualities are absent, and no much larger clonotype sits a single base away.

This receptor was taken from a man aged 45-65 years who received an inactivated influenza vaccine. Donor details come from another sample of the same person, matched by shared clones. Material: PBMCs from blood, obtained 40 to 50 days after vaccination. The chain couples TRBV20-1 to TRBJ2-3, and perhaps TRBD2 as D gene, on 6 matching bases. The DNA sequence is given as TGCAGTGCTAGAGATACTTGGGAAGGGACTCGGAGCACAGATACGCAGTATTTT. Translated, this gives CSARDTWEGTRSTDTQYF.